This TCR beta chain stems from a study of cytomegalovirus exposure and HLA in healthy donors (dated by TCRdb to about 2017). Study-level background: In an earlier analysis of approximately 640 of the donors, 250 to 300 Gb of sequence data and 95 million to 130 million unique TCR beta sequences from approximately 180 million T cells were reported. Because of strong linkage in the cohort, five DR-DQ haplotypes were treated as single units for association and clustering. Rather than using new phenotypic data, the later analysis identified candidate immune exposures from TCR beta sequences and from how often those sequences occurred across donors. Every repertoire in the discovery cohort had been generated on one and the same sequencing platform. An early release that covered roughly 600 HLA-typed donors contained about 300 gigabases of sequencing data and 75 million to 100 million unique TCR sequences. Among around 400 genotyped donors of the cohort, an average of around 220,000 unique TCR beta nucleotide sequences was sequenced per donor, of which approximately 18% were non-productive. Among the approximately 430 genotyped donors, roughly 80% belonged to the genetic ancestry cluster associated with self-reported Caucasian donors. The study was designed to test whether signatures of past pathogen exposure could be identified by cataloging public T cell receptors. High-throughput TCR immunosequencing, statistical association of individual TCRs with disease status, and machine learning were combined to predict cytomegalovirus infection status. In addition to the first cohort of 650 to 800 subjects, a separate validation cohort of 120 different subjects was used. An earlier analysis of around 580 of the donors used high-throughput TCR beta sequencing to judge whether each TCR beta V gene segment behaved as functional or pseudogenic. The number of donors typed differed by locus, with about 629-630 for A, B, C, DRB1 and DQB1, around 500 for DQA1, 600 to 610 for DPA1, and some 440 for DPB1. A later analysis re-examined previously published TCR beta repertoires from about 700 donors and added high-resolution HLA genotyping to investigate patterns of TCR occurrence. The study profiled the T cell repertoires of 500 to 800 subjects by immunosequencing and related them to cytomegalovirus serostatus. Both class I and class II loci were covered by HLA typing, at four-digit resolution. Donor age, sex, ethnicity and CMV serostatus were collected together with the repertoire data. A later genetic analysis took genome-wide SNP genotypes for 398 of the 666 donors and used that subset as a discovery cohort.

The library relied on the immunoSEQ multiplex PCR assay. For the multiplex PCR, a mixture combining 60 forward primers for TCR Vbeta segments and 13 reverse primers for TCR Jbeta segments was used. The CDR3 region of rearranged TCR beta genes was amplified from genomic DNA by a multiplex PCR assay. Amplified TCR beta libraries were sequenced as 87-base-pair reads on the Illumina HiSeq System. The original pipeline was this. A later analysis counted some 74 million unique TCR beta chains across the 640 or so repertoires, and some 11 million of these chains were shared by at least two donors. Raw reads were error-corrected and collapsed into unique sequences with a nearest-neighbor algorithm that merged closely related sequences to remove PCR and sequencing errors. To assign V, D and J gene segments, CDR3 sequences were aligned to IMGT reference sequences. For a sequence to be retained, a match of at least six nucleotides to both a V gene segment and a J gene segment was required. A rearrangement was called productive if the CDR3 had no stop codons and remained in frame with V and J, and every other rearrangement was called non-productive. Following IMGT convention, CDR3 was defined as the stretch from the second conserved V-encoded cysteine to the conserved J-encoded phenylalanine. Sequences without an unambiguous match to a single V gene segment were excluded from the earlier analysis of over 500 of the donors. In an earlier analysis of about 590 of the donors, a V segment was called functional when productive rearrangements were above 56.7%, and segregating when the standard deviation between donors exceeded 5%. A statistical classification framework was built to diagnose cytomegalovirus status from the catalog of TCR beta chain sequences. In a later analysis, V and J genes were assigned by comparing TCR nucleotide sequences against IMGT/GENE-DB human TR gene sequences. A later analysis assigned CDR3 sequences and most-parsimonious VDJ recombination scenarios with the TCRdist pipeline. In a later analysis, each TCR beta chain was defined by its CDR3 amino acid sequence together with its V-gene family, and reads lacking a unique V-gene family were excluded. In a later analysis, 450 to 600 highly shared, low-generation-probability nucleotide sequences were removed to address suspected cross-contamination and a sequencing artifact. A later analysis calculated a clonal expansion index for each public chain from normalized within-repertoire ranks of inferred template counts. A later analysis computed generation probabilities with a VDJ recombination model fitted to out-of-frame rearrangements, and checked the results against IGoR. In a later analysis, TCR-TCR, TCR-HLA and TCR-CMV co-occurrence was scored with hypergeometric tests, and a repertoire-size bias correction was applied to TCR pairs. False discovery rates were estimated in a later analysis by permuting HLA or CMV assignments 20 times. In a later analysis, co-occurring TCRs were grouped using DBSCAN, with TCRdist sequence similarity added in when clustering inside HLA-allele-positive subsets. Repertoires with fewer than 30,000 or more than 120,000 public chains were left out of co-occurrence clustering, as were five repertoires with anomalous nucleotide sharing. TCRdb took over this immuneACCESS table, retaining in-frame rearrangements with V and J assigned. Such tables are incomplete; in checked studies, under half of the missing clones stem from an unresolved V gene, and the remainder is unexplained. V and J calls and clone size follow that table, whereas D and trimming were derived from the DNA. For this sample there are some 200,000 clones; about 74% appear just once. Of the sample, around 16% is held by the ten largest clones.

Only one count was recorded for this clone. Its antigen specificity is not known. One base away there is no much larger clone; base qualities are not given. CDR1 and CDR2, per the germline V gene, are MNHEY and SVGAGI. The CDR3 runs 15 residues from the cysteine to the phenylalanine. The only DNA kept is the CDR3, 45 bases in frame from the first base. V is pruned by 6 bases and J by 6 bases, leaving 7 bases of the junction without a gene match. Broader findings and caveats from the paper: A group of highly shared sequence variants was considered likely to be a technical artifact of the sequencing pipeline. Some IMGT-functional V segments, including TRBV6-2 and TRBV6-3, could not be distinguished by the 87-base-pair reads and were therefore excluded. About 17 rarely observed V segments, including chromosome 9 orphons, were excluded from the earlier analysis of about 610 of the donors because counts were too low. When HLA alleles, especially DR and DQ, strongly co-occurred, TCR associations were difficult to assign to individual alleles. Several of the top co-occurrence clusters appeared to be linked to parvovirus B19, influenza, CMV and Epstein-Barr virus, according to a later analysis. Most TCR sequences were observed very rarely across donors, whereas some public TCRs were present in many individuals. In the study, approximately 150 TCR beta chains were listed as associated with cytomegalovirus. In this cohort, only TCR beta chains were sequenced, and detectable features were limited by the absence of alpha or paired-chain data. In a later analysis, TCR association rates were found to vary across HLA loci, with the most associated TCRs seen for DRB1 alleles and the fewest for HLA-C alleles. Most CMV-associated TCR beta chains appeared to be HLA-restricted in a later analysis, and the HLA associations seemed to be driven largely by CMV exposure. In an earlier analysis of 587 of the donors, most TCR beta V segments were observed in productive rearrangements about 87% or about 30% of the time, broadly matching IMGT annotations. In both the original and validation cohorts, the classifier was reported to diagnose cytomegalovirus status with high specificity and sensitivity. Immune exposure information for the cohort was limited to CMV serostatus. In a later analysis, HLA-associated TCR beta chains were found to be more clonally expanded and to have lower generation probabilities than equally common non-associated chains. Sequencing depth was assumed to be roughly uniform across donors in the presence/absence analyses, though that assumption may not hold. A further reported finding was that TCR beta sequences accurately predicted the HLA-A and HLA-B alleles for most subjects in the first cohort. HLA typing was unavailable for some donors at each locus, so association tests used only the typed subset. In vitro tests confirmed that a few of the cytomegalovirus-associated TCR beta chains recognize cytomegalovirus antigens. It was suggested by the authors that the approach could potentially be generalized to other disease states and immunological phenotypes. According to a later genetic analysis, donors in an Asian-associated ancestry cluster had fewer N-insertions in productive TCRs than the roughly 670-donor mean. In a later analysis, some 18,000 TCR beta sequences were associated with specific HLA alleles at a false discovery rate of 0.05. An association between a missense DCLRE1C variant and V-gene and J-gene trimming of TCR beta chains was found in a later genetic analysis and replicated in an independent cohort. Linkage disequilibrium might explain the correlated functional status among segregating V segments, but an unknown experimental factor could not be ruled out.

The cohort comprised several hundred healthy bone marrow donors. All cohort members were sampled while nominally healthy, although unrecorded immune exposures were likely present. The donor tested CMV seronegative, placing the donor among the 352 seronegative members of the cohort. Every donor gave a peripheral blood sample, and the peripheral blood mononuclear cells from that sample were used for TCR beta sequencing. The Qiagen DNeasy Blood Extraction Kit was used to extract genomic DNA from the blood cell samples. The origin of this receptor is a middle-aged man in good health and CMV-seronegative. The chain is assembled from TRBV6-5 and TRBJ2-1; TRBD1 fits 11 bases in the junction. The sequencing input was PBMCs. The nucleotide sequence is TGTGCCAGCAGCGGACAGGGGGCGTGGGGCAATGAGCAGTTCTTC. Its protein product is CASSGQGAWGNEQFF.